The rows below give T cell receptor beta chains drawn from one sample of a study of CD8+CD57+ T cells in acquired aplastic anemia. A single record per CDR3 protein comes from TCRdb applying MiXCR to the reads. The sample includes 160,000 or so distinct CDR3 sequences, roughly 50% of them seen just once. The sequenced sample was sorted CD4+, CD8+, or CD8+CD57+ T cells (not recorded which) from PBMCs. The source of these receptors is a human donor with aplastic anemia. CDR3s include the opening cysteine and the closing phenylalanine or tryptophan. A D gene is named only where the DNA matches it firmly. Only part of the rows carry a size: once, few, many, or a class if the clone is expanded.

16,-,-,TRBV24-1,TRBJ2-7,CATVRPQGTRNYEQYF,TGTGCCACCGTCCGACCTCAGGGTACGAGGAACTACGAGCAGTACTTC
14,few,-,TRBV2,TRBJ2-7,CASSASLEPYEQYF,TGTGCCAGCAGTGCCTCACTAGAGCCTTACGAGCAGTACTTC
17,-,TRBD1,TRBV4-2,TRBJ1-2,CASSQWMQRQGAGGYTF,TGTGCCAGCAGCCAATGGATGCAGCGACAGGGGGCGGGTGGCTACACCTTC
15,-,-,TRBV20-1,TRBJ1-6,CSARGFGAHNSPLHF,TGCAGTGCTAGGGGGTTCGGGGCCCATAATTCACCCCTCCACTTT
15,few,-,TRBV30,TRBJ1-6,CAWSPVQRFDSPLHF,TGTGCCTGGAGTCCAGTCCAGCGTTTCGATTCACCCCTCCACTTT
11,-,-,TRBV7-9,TRBJ2-7,CASSFLHEQYF,TGTGCCAGCAGCTTTCTACACGAGCAGTACTTC
16,-,-,TRBV7-6,TRBJ2-7,CASSLRPRDWAYEQYF,TGTGCCAGCAGCTTACGTCCTAGGGACTGGGCCTACGAGCAGTACTTC
14,-,TRBD1,TRBV7-6,TRBJ1-4,CASSLGRGNGKLFF,TGTGCCAGCAGCTTAGGCAGGGGGAACGGAAAACTGTTTTTT
13,many,-,TRBV29-1,TRBJ2-5,CSVTGAVQETQYF,TGCAGCGTTACTGGGGCAGTCCAAGAGACCCAGTACTTC
14,-,-,TRBV9,TRBJ1-2,CASTFGLSKLGGTF,TGTGCCAGCACGTTTGGGCTCAGTAAGTTGGGAGGCACCTTC
15,many,TRBD2,TRBV7-3,TRBJ2-1,CASSRRGGIDNEQFF,TGTGCCAGCAGCCGGCGCGGGGGGATCGACAATGAGCAGTTCTTC
16,-,TRBD1,TRBV11-2,TRBJ2-5,CASSGRTGGSVETQYF,TGTGCCAGCAGCGGCAGGACAGGGGGTAGCGTGGAGACCCAGTACTTC
11,few,TRBD1,TRBV10-3,TRBJ1-5,CASNTGGNQHF,TGTGCCAGCAATACAGGGGGGAACCAGCATTTT
12,-,-,TRBV12-3/TRBV12-4,TRBJ1-2,CASSLNYYGYTF,TGTGCCAGCAGTTTAAACTACTATGGCTACACCTTC
16,-,-,TRBV6-2/TRBV6-3,TRBJ1-1,CASSFRTPRMNTEAFF,TGTGCCAGCAGTTTTCGGACACCACGGATGAACACTGAAGCTTTCTTT
15,-,-,TRBV5-1,TRBJ2-2,CASSLGGASTGELFF,TGCGCCAGCAGCTTGGGGGGGGCAAGTACCGGGGAGCTGTTTTTT
15,-,TRBD2,TRBV19,TRBJ2-1,CASSMGRGGFNEQFF,TGTGCCAGTAGTATGGGGAGGGGAGGGTTCAATGAGCAGTTCTTC
9,-,-,TRBV7-2,TRBJ1-1,CASAPSAFF,TGTGCCAGCGCGCCGAGTGCTTTCTTT
14,many,-,TRBV14,TRBJ2-3,CASSRRGLTDTQYF,TGTGCCAGCAGCCGCAGGGGCCTCACAGATACGCAGTATTTT
13,many,-,TRBV14,TRBJ1-2,CASSQLGRRVYTF,TGTGCCAGCAGCCAGTTGGGACGGAGGGTCTACACCTTC
15,many,-,TRBV7-2,TRBJ1-3,CASSLWMSSGNTIYF,TGTGCCAGCAGCTTATGGATGTCCTCTGGAAACACCATATATTTT
16,medium-sized,-,TRBV25-1,TRBJ1-6,CASSERRGNYNSPLHF,TGTGCCAGCAGTGAAAGACGAGGGAACTATAATTCACCCCTCCACTTT
13,-,-,TRBV24-1,TRBJ1-1,CATAPGEATEAFF,TGTGCCACCGCTCCCGGGGAGGCCACTGAAGCTTTCTTT
13,-,TRBD1,TRBV9,TRBJ1-6,CASSGQGNSPLHF,TGTGCCAGCAGTGGACAGGGGAATTCACCCCTCCACTTT
16,-,TRBD2,TRBV11-1,TRBJ2-7,CASSDRLAGLAYEQYF,TGTGCCAGCAGCGATCGACTAGCGGGACTAGCCTACGAGCAGTACTTC
12,few,TRBD2,TRBV6-1,TRBJ2-1,CASKEAGGHPFF,TGTGCCAGCAAAGAAGCGGGAGGGCACCCGTTCTTC
14,-,-,TRBV7-3,TRBJ1-1,CASSLGGGRTEAFF,TGTGCCAGCAGCTTAGGGGGGGGAAGGACTGAAGCTTTCTTT
13,many,-,TRBV5-5,TRBJ1-1,CASSFQSDTEAFF,TGTGCCAGCAGCTTTCAGAGTGACACTGAAGCTTTCTTT
15,many,-,TRBV5-1,TRBJ1-4,CASSLPGGDNEKLFF,TGCGCCAGCAGCTTGCCTGGCGGCGACAATGAAAAACTGTTTTTT
15,many,-,TRBV6-5,TRBJ2-7,CASSYSITYSYEQYF,TGTGCCAGCAGTTACTCGATAACCTATTCCTACGAGCAGTACTTC
18,-,-,TRBV10-3,TRBJ1-6,CAISESGATSSGNSPLHF,TGTGCCATCAGTGAGTCTGGTGCGACCAGCTCGGGTAATTCACCCCTCCACTTT
14,many,TRBD1,TRBV20-1,TRBJ2-3,CSARDRNFVDTQYF,TGCAGTGCCCGGGACAGGAATTTTGTAGATACGCAGTATTTT
13,few,-,TRBV30,TRBJ1-4,CAWSVRGGEKLFF,TGTGCCTGGAGTGTGAGGGGAGGTGAAAAACTGTTTTTT
13,few,TRBD1,TRBV6-5,TRBJ1-2,CASSYWDSYGYTF,TGTGCCAGCAGTTACTGGGACAGCTATGGCTACACCTTC
16,many,TRBD2,TRBV4-2,TRBJ2-3,CASSQDLAGAGNTQYF,TGCGCCAGCAGCCAAGATCTAGCGGGGGCGGGCAATACGCAGTATTTT
14,medium-sized,-,TRBV5-1,TRBJ1-5,CASSLDSNNQPQHF,TGCGCCAGCAGCCTGGACAGTAATAATCAGCCCCAGCATTTT
15,-,-,TRBV3-1,TRBJ1-5,CASGQVYGAEQPQHF,TGTGCCAGCGGCCAAGTATATGGGGCCGAGCAGCCCCAGCATTTT
14,many,-,TRBV19,TRBJ2-2,CASSSRGNTGELFF,TGTGCCAGTAGCTCCAGGGGGAACACCGGGGAGCTGTTTTTT
15,many,-,TRBV11-3,TRBJ1-1,CASSLAGQGLPEAFF,TGTGCCAGCAGCTTAGCTGGGCAGGGCCTTCCAGAAGCTTTCTTT
15,-,-,TRBV15,TRBJ2-3,CATSIGGGTPDTQYF,TGTGCCACCAGCATCGGGGGTGGGACACCAGATACGCAGTATTTT